A single sample is the source of the 18 T cell receptor beta chains below, sequenced in a study of T cell responses to AZD1222 COVID-19 vaccine. Only in-frame clones appear in the TCRdb table, and some are missing; sequencing was by immunoSEQ multiplex PCR. This table holds about 120,000 clones, 88% found once. Here the sequenced sample was peripheral blood, taken 28 days after the second AZD1222 dose. Source of these receptors: an adult who received the AZD1222 COVID-19 vaccine.

The rearrangement joins TRBV19 to TRBJ1-6; 10 bases line up with TRBD1. The CDR3 extends over 16 amino acids. Trimming took 5 bases from V and 10 from J; bases not matched to a gene: 11. Germline values: CDR1 LNHDA, CDR2 SQIVND (reference sequence). CDR3 residues: CASSGRDRGGNSPLHF. CDR3 nucleotides: TGTGCCAGTAGTGGCCGGGACAGGGGAGGTAACTCACCCCTCCACTTT.

The V gene is TRBV6-5, the J gene TRBJ1-2; the match to TRBD1 covers 8 bases. Germline CDR1 and CDR2: MNHEY and SVGAGI. V lost 7 bases, J lost 6 bases, and 13 bases stayed unmatched. The CDR3 runs 15 residues. The CDR3 region is CASTKGGQGRNGYTF. The CDR3 bases are TGTGCCAGCACTAAGGGAGGACAGGGAAGGAATGGCTACACCTTC.

The chain is built from TRBV4-3 and TRBJ2-7; D gene ambiguous. V lost 0 bases and J lost 2, with 5 bases in between. CDR1 and CDR2 (germline): LGHNA, YSLEER. The CDR3 is made up of 13 amino acids. The DNA of the CDR3 is TGCGCCAGCAGCCAAGAATTCGCCTACGAGCAGTACTTC. It codes for CASSQEFAYEQYF.

This clone was seen only once. The chain uses TRBV2 and TRBJ1-1; D gene uncertain. The V gene lost 7 bases and the J gene lost 1 base, with 10 bases spanning the gap. CDR1 is SNHLY, CDR2 FYNNEI, per germline. CDR3 length: 13 amino acids. The CDR3 reads CASNGEGNTEAFF. For the CDR3, the DNA is TGTGCCAGCAACGGGGAGGGGAACACTGAAGCTTTCTTT.

This chain connects TRBV11-2 to TRBJ1-5; D is ambiguous. Germline V gene data show CDR1 as SGHAT and CDR2 as FQNNGV. V lost 0 bases and J lost 1, with 7 bases in between. The CDR3 consists of 15 residues. The CDR3, as DNA: TGTGCCAGCAGCTTAGAGTATGACAGCAATCAGCCCCAGCATTTT. The encoded protein is CASSLEYDSNQPQHF.

This clone appeared a single time. The CDR3 protein is CASRAGTSGTNEQFF. CDR3 in DNA: TGTGCCAGTAGGGCCGGGACTAGCGGGACGAATGAGCAGTTCTTC. The chain uses TRBV19 and TRBJ2-1, with 13 bases identical to TRBD2. Looked up from germline, CDR1 is LNHDA and CDR2 is SQIVND (reference sequence). The CDR3 runs to 15 residues. The V and J ends lost 6 bases and 7 bases, in that order; junction bases with no gene match: 6.

The chain carries TRBV10-3 and TRBJ2-7; 7 bases line up with TRBD1. This CDR3 has 13 residues. CDR1 and CDR2 (germline): ENHRY, SYGVKD. V lost 6 bases and J lost 3; bases outside the gene matches: 5. This CDR3 reads CAIRRDSRYEQYF. CDR3 in DNA: TGTGCCATCAGACGGGACAGCCGCTACGAGCAGTACTTC.

This clone was seen just once. The chain has TRBV27 and TRBJ2-1; D is uncertain. Germline CDR1 MNHEY, CDR2 SMNVEV (reference sequence). CDR3 length equals 17 residues. Trimming took 3 bases from V and 0 from J, leaving 15 bases between them. CDR3 residues: CASSLDQWQFSYNEQFF. CDR3 in DNA: TGTGCCAGCAGTTTGGACCAGTGGCAGTTCTCCTACAATGAGCAGTTCTTC.

This sequence joins TRBV25-1 and TRBJ1-2; D is perhaps TRBD1 (5 bases). CDR3 length: 13 amino acids. From germline, CDR1 is MGHDK and CDR2 SYGVNS. Trimming stripped 4 bases from V and 4 bases from J, with 10 bases between. The CDR3 loop reads CASSAGRAYGYTF. For the CDR3, the DNA is TGTGCCAGCAGTGCCGGCAGGGCCTATGGCTACACCTTC.

This chain uses TRBV12-2 with TRBJ2-3; the DNA was not used to check the table's D call, TRBD1. TRBV12-2 is a recognized pseudogene. The CDR3 sequence is 14 residues long. The CDR3 sequence: CASRLAQGTDTQYF. Written as DNA, the CDR3 is TGTGCAAGTCGCTTAGCGCAGGGTACAGATACGCAGTATTTT.

The V call is TRBV29-1, the J call TRBJ2-5; D is ambiguous. CDR1 is SQVTM and CDR2 is ANQGSEA in the germline V gene. The length of the CDR3 is 13 residues. With 3 bases removed from V and 7 bases from J, the gap between germline ends came to 15 bases. The CDR3 loop is CSVERRPGRTQYF. In DNA, the CDR3 is TGCAGCGTTGAGAGGCGACCAGGTAGGACCCAGTACTTC.

V gene TRBV6-5 combines with J gene TRBJ1-2; D is possibly TRBD1 (5 bases). The CDR3 extends over 13 amino acids. Germline V lookup: CDR1 MNHEY, CDR2 SVGAGI. Trimming cost V 4 bases and J 4 bases, with 10 bases left between them. CDR3 loop: CASSSTAIYGYTF. CDR3 DNA: TGTGCCAGCAGTTCGACAGCTATCTATGGCTACACCTTC.

The chain uses TRBV19 and TRBJ2-1; tentatively, D is TRBD2 (5 bases). The CDR3 covers 14 residues. V was cut by 6 bases and J by 6 bases, with 15 bases left in between. The germline CDR1 and CDR2 sequences are LNHDA and SQIVND (reference sequence). The CDR3 DNA reads as TGTGCCAGTAGGTCAAGTACTAGAGGCAATGAGCAGTTCTTC. This sequence encodes CASRSSTRGNEQFF.

J is TRBJ1-2 and V is TRBV7-9; unclear D gene. CDR1 is SEHNR, CDR2 FQNEAQ, per germline (reference sequence). This CDR3 has 13 amino acids. Trimming left V 2 bases short and J 6 bases short, with 10 bases between. In DNA, the CDR3 is TGTGCCAGCAGCTTACATCCCGGTGATGGCTACACCTTC. Amino acid sequence: CASSLHPGDGYTF.

This clone was found once. V is TRBV4-2 and J is TRBJ1-4; D is perhaps TRBD1 (6 bases). The CDR3 runs 16 residues. Trimming took 0 bases from V and 8 from J, leaving 16 bases between them. Germline CDR1 reads LGHNA; CDR2 reads YNFKEQ. In DNA, the CDR3 is TGTGCCAGCAGCCAAGATCCGGGGCAGAGGGGGGAAAAACTGTTTTTT. It encodes CASSQDPGQRGEKLFF.

The chain couples TRBV27 to TRBJ2-7; maybe TRBD1 (6 bases). Germline V gene lookup returns CDR1 MNHEY and CDR2 SMNVEV (reference sequence). V lost 10 bases, J lost 5 bases, and 24 bases lay in between. CDR3 length: 15 residues. CDR3 nucleotide sequence: TGTGCCAACCAGGGGCCCTGGGGCCCCTTCGACGAGCAGTACTTC. This sequence encodes CANQGPWGPFDEQYF.

The chain links TRBV12-3 or TRBV12-4 to TRBJ1-1; D remains unclear. The length of the CDR3 is 13 residues. Deletions cut 4 bases from V and 3 bases from J, with 9 bases between. CDR3 nucleotides: TGTGCCAGCAGTTCACGACATTACACTGAAGCTTTCTTT. Amino acid sequence: CASSSRHYTEAFF.

The chain links TRBV5-5 to TRBJ1-1; perhaps TRBD1 as D (5 bases). Germline assignment: CDR1 SGHKS and CDR2 YYEKEE (reference sequence). The ends were cut back, 4 bases at V and 3 bases at J, with 16 bases in the middle. The CDR3 is 15 amino acids. CDR3 in DNA: TGTGCCAGCAGCCTCCGACAGAACGGGCACACTGAAGCTTTCTTT. This translates into CASSLRQNGHTEAFF.